One and the same sample provided the 16 T cell receptor beta chains below, sequenced in a study of blood T cell repertoires in COVID-19. Profiling relied on immunoSEQ multiplex PCR, and the TCRdb table lists in-frame clones only, not all of them. The sample holds about 150,000 clones; roughly four fifths are singletons and the top ten take 10% to 15%. Sample: peripheral blood. These receptors came from a man aged 70-80 years who had recovered from COVID-19.

This clone was counted once. At one boundary the junction diverges from the germline segment, which might be a read error. The identical CDR3 is also encoded by other nucleotide sequences in the sample. The DNA for the CDR3 is TGCGCCAGCAGCTTGATGGGGACAGAAAACAATGAGCAATTCTTC. Encoded protein: CASSLMGTENNEQFF. The rearrangement links TRBV5-1 to TRBJ2-1; TRBD1 matches 7 bases. Per the germline V gene, CDR1 is SGHRS and CDR2 is YFSETQ. The CDR3 extends over 15 amino acids. Variable domain in full (rest from reference TRBV5-1 and TRBJ2-1): KAGVTQTPRYLIKTRGQQVTLSCSPISGHRSVSWYQQTPGQGLQFLFEYFSETQRNKGNFPGRFSGRQFSNSRSEMNVSTLELGDSALYLCASSLMGTENNEQFFGPGTRLTVL.

This chain joins TRBV6-1 and TRBJ1-2; D gene uncertain. This CDR3 is built from 15 residues. The germline V and J ends were trimmed by 1 base and 0 bases, with 9 bases remaining between them. Germline V gene data show CDR1 as MNHNS and CDR2 as SASEGT. As DNA, the CDR3 is TGTGCCAGCAGTGAAGTGCGTACAGCTAACTATGGCTACACCTTC. Translation gives CASSEVRTANYGYTF.

In this sample, this clone turned up a few times. V is TRBV5-1 and J is TRBJ2-3; a weak D match, TRBD2 (5 bases). The V end lost 3 bases, the J end lost 0 bases, and 14 bases lay between the germline ends. The germline gives CDR1 SGHRS, CDR2 YFSETQ. The CDR3 has 16 residues. CDR3 loop: CASSWPLATSTDTQYF. The CDR3 DNA reads as TGCGCCAGCAGCTGGCCCTTAGCGACTAGCACAGATACGCAGTATTTT. Filled out from reference TRBV5-1 and TRBJ2-3, the complete variable domain reads KAGVTQTPRYLIKTRGQQVTLSCSPISGHRSVSWYQQTPGQGLQFLFEYFSETQRNKGNFPGRFSGRQFSNSRSEMNVSTLELGDSALYLCASSWPLATSTDTQYFGPGTRLTVL.

V and J are TRBV28 and TRBJ2-3, with 13 bases fitting TRBD2. This CDR3 is 16 amino acids long. Germline V lookup: CDR1 MDHEN, CDR2 SYDVKM. The V gene end was trimmed by 5 bases and the J gene end by 2 bases; junction bases not matched to a gene: 4. The CDR3 here is CASSLTSGRATDTQYF. In DNA form, the CDR3 reads TGTGCCAGCAGTCTCACTAGCGGGAGGGCCACAGATACGCAGTATTTT.

The rearrangement joins TRBV19 to TRBJ2-3, with TRBD2 identical over 12 bases. There are 15 residues in the CDR3. Germline-derived CDR1 and CDR2 are LNHDA and SQIVND (reference sequence). V shed 2 bases and J 4 bases; nucleotides not matched to a gene: 1. The CDR3 is CASSIRLAGADTQYF. The CDR3 region has the DNA TGTGCCAGTAGTATACGACTAGCGGGAGCAGATACGCAGTATTTT.

The chain is built from TRBV27 and TRBJ2-3; TRBD2 agrees at 9 bases. With 2 bases clipped from V and 2 bases from J, the junction kept 5 bases outside the gene matches. CDR1 is MNHEY, CDR2 SMNVEV, per germline (reference sequence). The CDR3 extends over 16 amino acids. The CDR3 loop reads CASSLGLAGYTDTQYF. The CDR3 bases are TGTGCCAGCAGTTTAGGGCTAGCGGGATACACAGATACGCAGTATTTT.

The chain couples TRBV15 to TRBJ2-7; 10 positions match TRBD2. J gave up 3 bases and V 6 bases, and 2 bases lay outside the gene matches. The CDR3 length is 13 residues. Germline V gives CDR1 LNHNV, CDR2 YYDKDF (reference sequence). The CDR3 sequence: CATRPSGSYEQYF. For the CDR3, the DNA is TGTGCCACCAGGCCTAGCGGGAGCTACGAGCAGTACTTC.

This clone has only a few counts. Other DNA sequences in this sample translate to the same CDR3. This CDR3 reads CASSQQGNTEAFF. The CDR3 DNA is TGTGCCAGCAGCCAACAGGGGAACACTGAAGCTTTCTTT. The chain joins TRBV7-9 to TRBJ1-1, with D possibly TRBD1 on 6 matching bases. The CDR3 is 13 amino acids. Germline assignment: CDR1 SEHNR and CDR2 FQNEAQ (reference sequence). The V and J ends lost 5 bases and 1 base respectively, with 8 bases between them.

The count of this clone is one. The chain employs TRBV19 and TRBJ1-2, with 8 bases that match TRBD1. Losses at the gene ends were 4 bases for V and 2 bases for J; bases not matched to a gene: 3. Germline lookup yields CDR1 LNHDA and CDR2 SQIVND (reference sequence). The length of the CDR3 is 14 residues. CDR3 DNA sequence: TGTGCCAGTAGTACCCACAGGGGGAACTATGGCTACACCTTC. Translated, it gives CASSTHRGNYGYTF.

CDR3: CASSTVEYNEQFF. In DNA, the CDR3 is TGTGCCAGCAGTACAGTAGAGTACAATGAGCAGTTCTTC. V is TRBV27 and J is TRBJ2-1; no definite D call. V was shortened by 5 bases and J by 4 bases, with 9 bases between the two germline ends. Germline V CDR1 and CDR2: MNHEY, SMNVEV (reference sequence). The CDR3 is 13 amino acids.

The rearrangement links TRBV12-3 or TRBV12-4 to TRBJ2-1, with D perhaps matching TRBD1 (6 bases). Deletions cut 6 bases from V and 10 bases from J, with 13 bases between. CDR3 size: 12 residues. CDR3 DNA sequence: TGTGCCAGCAGCCCACAGGGAGACGAGCAGTTCTTC. This sequence encodes CASSPQGDEQFF.

V and J are TRBV24-1 and TRBJ2-1; 8 nucleotides agree with TRBD2. The ends lost 5 bases at V and 0 bases at J; junction bases unmatched: 20. CDR1 is KGHDR and CDR2 is SFDVKD in the germline V gene. The CDR3 consists of 21 residues. The CDR3 nucleotides are TGTGCCACCAGTGCTCCCTCACAGGCGGGAGGCCTATTGGGCTCCTACAATGAGCAGTTCTTC. It yields the protein CATSAPSQAGGLLGSYNEQFF.

This clone has at least ten counts. The chain has TRBV7-3 and TRBJ2-1, with a possible D match to TRBD1 (5 bases). V was trimmed by 5 bases and J by 1 base, leaving 9 bases between them. CDR1 and CDR2 (germline): SGHTA, FQGTGA. The CDR3 has 14 amino acids. The CDR3 here is CASSQGGSYNEQFF. CDR3 nucleotide sequence: TGTGCCAGCAGCCAGGGCGGTTCCTACAATGAGCAGTTCTTC.

The CDR3 coding sequence is TGCGCCAGCAGCAGTAACTCCGGGACAGTTAATTCTGGGGCCAACGTCCTGACTTTC. Translation gives CASSSNSGTVNSGANVLTF. V and J are TRBV5-1 and TRBJ2-6; 7 nucleotides agree with TRBD1. V was clipped by 4 bases and J by 1 base; unmatched bases: 14. Per germline, CDR1 SGHRS and CDR2 YFSETQ. The CDR3 runs 19 residues.

V and J are TRBV29-1 and TRBJ2-1, with TRBD2 identical over 9 bases. From germline, CDR1 is SQVTM and CDR2 ANQGSEA. Germline trimming cut 4 bases from V and 10 bases from J; bases unmatched to any gene: 5. The CDR3 length is 12 residues. The CDR3 spells CSVVLAGREQFF. For the CDR3, the DNA is TGCAGCGTTGTTCTAGCGGGACGGGAGCAGTTCTTC.

The chain combines TRBV4-3 with TRBJ2-1; 9 bases agree with TRBD2. V was pared by 0 bases and J by 8 bases, with 5 bases of the junction left unmatched. Germline CDR1 and CDR2: LGHNA and YSLEER. CDR3 length: 15 residues. The CDR3 here is CASSQDPGGRDEQFF. The CDR3 DNA is TGCGCCAGCAGCCAAGATCCCGGCGGGAGGGATGAGCAGTTCTTC.